This record covers a single T cell receptor beta chain. Its antigen is still unknown. With 6 bases removed from V and 3 bases from J, the gap between germline ends came to 13 bases. CDR3 length: 14 residues. Germline-derived CDR1 and CDR2 are ENHRY and SYGVKD. This sample stems from a study of shared clonotypes between healthy human individuals. About the study: Donors, aged 18 to 49, were a couple of women and three men. A donor's plate count was three for CD4 naive and three for CD4 memory; CD8 naive had two and CD8 memory one. Broader study findings: Generation of non-shared clonotypes was less probable than generation of clonotypes shared by all four donors.

Produced via immunoSEQ multiplex PCR; TCRdb's table is partial and in-frame only. This repertoire shows millions of clones, around 90% found once; its top ten account for 0.11% to 0.15%. Donors, healthy HIV-negative adults, lacked recent acute infections or vaccinations. V and J are TRBV10-3 and TRBJ2-3; D gene ambiguous. The sequencing sample was made of naive CD4+ T cells sorted from blood. Described subset: CD45RA+ positively selected. The sequence was collected from a man younger than 35 in good health. As DNA, the CDR3 is TGTGCCATCAGCCTTACTTCTCGGACAGATACGCAGTATTTT. Translating gives CAISLTSRTDTQYF.